These 11 T cell receptor beta chains were all obtained from the same sample, sequenced in a study of cytomegalovirus exposure and HLA in healthy donors (dated by TCRdb to the late 2010s). Library preparation employed the immunoSEQ multiplex PCR assay. A mixture of 60 forward primers for TCR Vbeta segments and 13 reverse primers for TCR Jbeta segments was used in the multiplex PCR. This immuneACCESS table, as held by TCRdb, lists in-frame sequences with V and J called but not all clones. Of the missing ones, under half trace to an unresolved V gene in checked studies; the others have no known cause. This sample holds tens of thousands of clones; about two thirds were observed only once. The biggest ten clones account for about 5% of the sample. Sequenced sample: PBMCs. The receptors derive from a woman aged 25 to 39 in good health and CMV-seropositive.

The chain combines TRBV28 with TRBJ2-1; 12 nucleotides line up with TRBD2. The germline CDR1 and CDR2 sequences are MDHEN and SYDVKM. V dropped 2 bases and J dropped 4; count of bases not matched to a gene: 3. The CDR3 is 16 residues long. The CDR3 DNA reads TGTGCCAGCAGTTTAGATACTAGCGGGGGGTACAATGAGCAGTTCTTC. It encodes CASSLDTSGGYNEQFF. The whole variable domain, remainder taken from reference TRBV28 and TRBJ2-1, is DVKVTQSSRYLVKRTGEKVFLECVQDMDHENMFWYRQDPGLGLRLIYFSYDVKMKEKGDIPEGYSVSREKKERFSLILESASTNQTSMYLCASSLDTSGGYNEQFFGPGTRLTVL.

Only a few counts were recorded for this clone. The rearrangement links TRBV10-3 to TRBJ2-7, with unresolved D. CDR1 ENHRY and CDR2 SYGVKD come from the germline V gene. The CDR3 runs 13 residues. V was cut by 4 bases and J by 3 bases, with 10 bases left in between. CDR3 loop: CAISVSHRYEQYF. The CDR3 region has the DNA TGTGCCATCAGTGTTTCACACCGCTACGAGCAGTACTTC.

This clone showed up just a few times. The rearrangement uses TRBV21-1 and TRBJ2-3; the DNA was not compared with TRBD2, the D call given in the table. TRBV21-1 is labeled a pseudogene. The CDR3 loop spans 17 amino acids. DNA of the CDR3: TGTGCCAGCAGCAAAAAAAGACCCCCCCCGGGGTCAGATACGCAGTATTTT. Amino acid sequence: CASSKKRPPPGSDTQYF.

The table lists this clone with a count of one. V is TRBV4-3 and J is TRBJ2-1; D is possibly TRBD2 (5 bases). The germline V gene encodes CDR1 LGHNA and CDR2 YSLEER. The V end was cut by 0 bases, the J end by 0 bases, with 6 bases between. This CDR3 contains 15 residues. The CDR3 DNA is TGCGCCAGCAGCCAAGATCGGGGCTCCTACAATGAGCAGTTCTTC. Its translation is CASSQDRGSYNEQFF.

Turning to this clone: The germline gene is not matched at one end of the junction; a read error may be the cause. The V gene is TRBV5-1, the J gene TRBJ1-2; a weak D match, TRBD1 (6 bases). Germline CDR1 is SGHRS and CDR2 is YFSETQ. The CDR3 length is 11 residues. This chain's CDR3 is CASSPGQGRVF. The CDR3 DNA is TGCGCCAGCAGCCCGGGACAAGGCAGGGTGTTC.

The chain carries TRBV5-6 and TRBJ2-7; perhaps TRBD1 as D (6 bases). Germline CDR1 and CDR2: SGHDT and YYEEEE. The CDR3 totals 15 residues. Trimming left V 4 bases short and J 4 bases short, with 18 bases between. The CDR3 coding sequence is TGTGCCAGCAGCCGCGGCCCAGGGACATATTACGAGCAGTACTTC. It codes for CASSRGPGTYYEQYF.

The CDR3 DNA follows: TGTGCCAGCAGCTTTCGGGACAGAAAGGAAAAACTGTTTTTT. Translating it yields CASSFRDRKEKLFF. The chain recombines TRBV5-4 with TRBJ1-4, with TRBD1 identical over 7 bases. There are 14 residues in the CDR3. Germline V gives CDR1 SGHNT, CDR2 YYREEE (reference sequence). The ends lost 2 bases at V and 8 bases at J; junction bases unmatched: 6. Together with reference TRBV5-4 and TRBJ1-4, the CDR3 gives the full variable domain: ETGVTQSPTHLIKTRGQQVTLRCSSQSGHNTVSWYQQALGQGPQFIFQYYREEENGRGNFPPRFSGLQFPNYSSELNVNALELDDSALYLCASSFRDRKEKLFFGSGTQLSVL.

This chain uses TRBV11-2 with TRBJ2-1; no clear D gene. V lost 2 bases and J 7 bases, leaving 12 bases between the germline ends. From germline, CDR1 is SGHAT and CDR2 FQNNGV. The CDR3 is made up of 14 amino acids. The CDR3 DNA reads TGTGCCAGCAGCTTAATAGCCCGACGTAATGAGCAGTTCTTC. The encoded protein is CASSLIARRNEQFF.

This clone was counted between two and nine times. The chain joins TRBV2 to TRBJ2-6; 10 positions agree with TRBD1. This CDR3 region has 17 residues. Per the germline V gene, CDR1 is SNHLY and CDR2 is FYNNEI. The junction had 7 bases not matched to a gene; V was cut back by 8 bases and J by 0 bases. The CDR3 loop is CASCRDRGFSGANVLTF. In nucleotides, the CDR3 is TGTGCCAGCTGCCGGGACAGGGGATTCTCTGGGGCCAACGTCCTGACTTTC.

The rearrangement links TRBV19 to TRBJ2-5; TRBD1 matches 12 bases. Germline lookup yields CDR1 LNHDA and CDR2 SQIVND (reference sequence). V gave up 5 bases and J gave up 4 bases; unmatched junction bases: 2. The CDR3 has 14 residues. The CDR3 DNA reads TGTGCCAGTAGTCGGGGACAGGGGGCAGAGACCCAGTACTTC. Translation: CASSRGQGAETQYF.

The chain recombines TRBV4-2 with TRBJ1-1; no definite D call. Trimming left V 0 bases short and J 0 bases short, with 11 bases between. This CDR3 has 16 amino acids. Germline V CDR1 and CDR2: LGHNA, YNFKEQ. This CDR3 reads CASSQEGEGMNTEAFF. As DNA, the CDR3 is TGTGCCAGCAGCCAAGAAGGCGAGGGTATGAACACTGAAGCTTTCTTT.